This T cell receptor beta chain was profiled in a study of regulatory T cells in long-lasting Graves disease. This clonotype came up a few times. The time point here: persistent/refractory GD, antithyroid drugs over 5 years with positive TRAb. RNA isolated from PBMCs was used to make the TCR library. Combining iRepertoire HTBI primers with Arm-PCR of CDR3 regions, the authors built TCR beta libraries. MiXCR was run by TCRdb on the multiplex PCR reads, yielding one entry per CDR3 protein. The sample consists of fewer than 400,000 distinct CDR3 sequences, around 19% of them appearing once. The input for sequencing was peripheral blood mononuclear cells (PBMCs), taken when the disease was refractory, from a patient treated with antithyroid drugs. The origin of this receptor is a female donor with Graves disease.

The CDR3 reads CASSGETGMETQYF. Written as DNA, the CDR3 is TGTGCCAGCAGCGGGGAGACGGGAATGGAGACCCAGTACTTC. The V and J genes are TRBV9 and TRBJ2-5; TRBD2 is a possible D gene (5 bases). Germline lookup yields CDR1 SGDLS and CDR2 YYNGEE. The V and J ends lost 3 bases and 5 bases respectively, with 14 bases between them. The CDR3 length is 14 residues.